This T cell receptor beta chain comes out of a study of CD4 T cells in relation to SARS-CoV-2 and coronaviruses (dated by TCRdb to the early 2020s). Study-level background: In the ViraFEST assay, PBMCs were grown with antigen for approximately 10 days, and TCR beta CDR3s were then sequenced to identify antigen-specific clonal expansions. The full convalescent cohort of over 10 patients had a median age of about 40 years, ranging from roughly 20 to 75 years. Of the 12 convalescent patients, 8 were male and 4 were female, and two of the subjects were Hispanic. Using patient-derived lymphoblastoid cell lines, the shared crossreactive spike epitopes were mapped to their HLA restriction. At the level of individual TCR clonotypes, the study measured memory CD4+ T cell crossreactivity between SARS-CoV-2 spike protein and common cold coronavirus spike proteins. The Adaptive Biotechnologies TCR-sequencing kit was used to sequence samples from three pre-COVID donors and the naive versus memory experiments, whereas other data were Illumina-based. A different TCR-beta assay, based on Illumina, was used to sequence expansion assays from other donors in the study.

Remarks on this clone: Its antigen has not been determined. No much larger clonotype is one base removed from it; base qualities were not supplied.

CDR1 and CDR2 are drawn from the germline V gene: MGHRA, YSYEKL. Germline trimming: 7 bases from V, 5 bases from J; junction bases outside gene matches: 10. The CDR3 spans 17 residues, from the cysteine through the phenylalanine. Of all the DNA, just the CDR3 is kept, 51 bases in frame from base 1. Results the study describes overall, beyond this receptor: Approximately 61% of donors had memory CD4+ clonotypes that crossrecognized SARS-CoV-2 and at least one common cold coronavirus spike. Crossreactive clones showed significantly weaker SARS-CoV-2-driven expansion than monoreactive clones, consistent with antigenic imprinting. Sequencing of naive versus memory cells indicated that the assay detects memory recall responses, not primary responses primed during culture. Crossreactivity analysis centred on spike protein, so crossreactivity against other viral proteins was not assessed. Because no donor provided both pre-pandemic and post-infection samples, tracing the source of pre-existing responses was limited. The study was limited by small numbers of patients and tested TCRs.

CEF-cultured naive and memory CD4+ T cell DNA received survey-level immunoSEQ TCR-beta sequencing. Regarding the original processing steps: Preprocessing removed nonproductive sequences and CDR3s not starting with C, not ending with F or W, or shorter than 7 amino acids. Antigen-specific clonotypes were called with the MANAFEST web app, based on expansion relative to reference and other culture wells. A clone counted as positive if significantly expanded in 2 of 3 replicate wells versus the reference culture at FDR below 0.05. To be called positive, a clone also had to show significant expansion compared with every other tandem well and an odds ratio greater than 5. Cultured and uncultured naive and memory CD4+ repertoires were searched for CDR3s previously identified as spike- and CEF-reactive. Pairwise Levenshtein distance, computed with the stringdist R package after three terminal residues were trimmed from each end, was used as the measure of CDR3 homology. In TCRdb, the immuneACCESS table is reduced to in-frame sequences with V and J assigned. These tables do not hold every clone; where another copy was compared, an unresolved V gene accounts for under half, and the others remain unexplained. V and J calls and clone size follow that table, whereas D and trimming were derived from the DNA. The table for this sample lists 35,000 to 40,000 clones; 82% of them were counted only once. The ten largest clonotypes hold approximately 4.5% of the sample.

To separate naive from memory CD4+ T cells, cryopreserved PBMCs first underwent CD4 enrichment and then EasySep naive CD4+ T cell enrichment. Sorted naive or memory CD4+ T cells (about 9.9 x 10^4) were grown at a 1:1 ratio with T cell-depleted PBMCs and CEF peptides for roughly 9 days. In general, every peptide culture condition was set up in three replicate wells. PBMCs were isolated from leukapheresis product or whole blood by Ficoll-Paque PLUS gradient centrifugation. The PBMCs went either fresh into the expansion assay or into cryopreservation at -140 degrees C. The QIAamp Micro DNA Kit was used to extract genomic DNA from the CD4+ T cells.

The sequence links TRBV4-1 to TRBJ2-2, with 13 bases in between that match TRBD2. This clonotype was obtained from an adult with COVID-19. The sample was naive CD4+ T cells from PBMCs, cultured in vitro. Sample cell subset or site, as interpreted from the label and publication: naive CD4+ T cells isolated by negative enrichment. The nucleotide sequence is given as TGCGCCAGCAATGGACTAGCGGGAGTCCTAAGGACCGGGGAGCTGTTTTTT. This sequence encodes CASNGLAGVLRTGELFF.